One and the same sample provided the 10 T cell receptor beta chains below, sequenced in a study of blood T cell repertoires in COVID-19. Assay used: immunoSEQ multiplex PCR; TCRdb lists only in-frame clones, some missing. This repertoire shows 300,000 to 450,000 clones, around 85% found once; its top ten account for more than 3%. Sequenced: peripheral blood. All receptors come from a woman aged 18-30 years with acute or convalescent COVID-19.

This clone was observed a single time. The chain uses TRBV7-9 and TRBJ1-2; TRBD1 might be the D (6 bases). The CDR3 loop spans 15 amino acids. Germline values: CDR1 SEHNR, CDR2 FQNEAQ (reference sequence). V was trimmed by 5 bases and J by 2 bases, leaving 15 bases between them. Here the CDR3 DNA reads TGTGCCAGCAGCCCAACGACAGGACCCAACTATGGCTACACCTTC. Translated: CASSPTTGPNYGYTF.

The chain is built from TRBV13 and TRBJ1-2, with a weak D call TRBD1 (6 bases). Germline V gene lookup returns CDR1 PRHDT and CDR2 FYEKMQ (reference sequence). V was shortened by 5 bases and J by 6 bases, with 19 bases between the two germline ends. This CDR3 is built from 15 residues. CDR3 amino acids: CASSLGTTEYDGYTF. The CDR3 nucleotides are TGTGCCAGCAGCCTCGGGACAACGGAGTACGATGGCTACACCTTC.

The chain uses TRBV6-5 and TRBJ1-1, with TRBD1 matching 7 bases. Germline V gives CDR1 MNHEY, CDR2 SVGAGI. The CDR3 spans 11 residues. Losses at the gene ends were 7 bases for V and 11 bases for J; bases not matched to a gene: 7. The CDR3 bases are TGTGCCAGCACCCTCACAGGGGAGGCTTTCTTT. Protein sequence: CASTLTGEAFF.

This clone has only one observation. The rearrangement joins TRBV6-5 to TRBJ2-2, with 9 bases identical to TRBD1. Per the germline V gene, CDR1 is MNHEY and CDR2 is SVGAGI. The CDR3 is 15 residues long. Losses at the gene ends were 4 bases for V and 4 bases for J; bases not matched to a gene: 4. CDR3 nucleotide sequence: TGTGCCAGCAGTTCACAGGGGGCGACCACCGGGGAGCTGTTTTTT. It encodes CASSSQGATTGELFF.

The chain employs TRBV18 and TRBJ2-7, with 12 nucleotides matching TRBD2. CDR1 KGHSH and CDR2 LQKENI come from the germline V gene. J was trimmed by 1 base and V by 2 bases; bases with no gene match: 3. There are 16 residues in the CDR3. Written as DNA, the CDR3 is TGTGCCAGCTCACCATCACTAGCGGGGGGATCCTACGAGCAGTACTTC. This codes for CASSPSLAGGSYEQYF.

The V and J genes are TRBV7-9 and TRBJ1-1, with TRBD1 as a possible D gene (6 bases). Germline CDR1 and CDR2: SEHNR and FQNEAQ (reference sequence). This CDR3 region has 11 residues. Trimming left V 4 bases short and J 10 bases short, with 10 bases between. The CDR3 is CASSYGGLAFF. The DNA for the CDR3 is TGTGCCAGCAGCTACGGGGGGCTAGCTTTCTTT.

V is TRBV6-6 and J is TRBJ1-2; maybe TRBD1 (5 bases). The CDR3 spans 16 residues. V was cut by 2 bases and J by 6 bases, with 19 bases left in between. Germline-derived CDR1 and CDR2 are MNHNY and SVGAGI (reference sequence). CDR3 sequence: CASSYRVGGSRNGYTF. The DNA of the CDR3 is TGTGCCAGCAGTTACAGGGTGGGGGGTTCCCGTAATGGCTACACCTTC.

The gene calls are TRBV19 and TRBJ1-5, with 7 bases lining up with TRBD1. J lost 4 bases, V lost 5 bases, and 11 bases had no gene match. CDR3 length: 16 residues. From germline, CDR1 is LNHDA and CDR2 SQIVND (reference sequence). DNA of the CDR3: TGTGCCAGTAGTTCGTCCGGGACAGCCCCTAATCAGCCCCAGCATTTT. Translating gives CASSSSGTAPNQPQHF.

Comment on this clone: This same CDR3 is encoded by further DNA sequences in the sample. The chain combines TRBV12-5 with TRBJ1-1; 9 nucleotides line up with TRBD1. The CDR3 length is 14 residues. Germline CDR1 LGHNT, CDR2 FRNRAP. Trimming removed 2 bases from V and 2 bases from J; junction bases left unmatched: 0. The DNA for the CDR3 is TGTGCTAGTGGTTTGACAGGGGGCAACACTGAAGCTTTCTTT. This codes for CASGLTGGNTEAFF.

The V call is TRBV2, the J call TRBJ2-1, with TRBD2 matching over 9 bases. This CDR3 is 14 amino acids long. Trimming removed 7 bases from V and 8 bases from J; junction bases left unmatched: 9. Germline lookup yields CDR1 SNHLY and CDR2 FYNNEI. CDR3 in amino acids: CASTKGTSIDEQFF. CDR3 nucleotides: TGTGCCAGCACCAAGGGGACTAGCATCGATGAGCAGTTCTTC.